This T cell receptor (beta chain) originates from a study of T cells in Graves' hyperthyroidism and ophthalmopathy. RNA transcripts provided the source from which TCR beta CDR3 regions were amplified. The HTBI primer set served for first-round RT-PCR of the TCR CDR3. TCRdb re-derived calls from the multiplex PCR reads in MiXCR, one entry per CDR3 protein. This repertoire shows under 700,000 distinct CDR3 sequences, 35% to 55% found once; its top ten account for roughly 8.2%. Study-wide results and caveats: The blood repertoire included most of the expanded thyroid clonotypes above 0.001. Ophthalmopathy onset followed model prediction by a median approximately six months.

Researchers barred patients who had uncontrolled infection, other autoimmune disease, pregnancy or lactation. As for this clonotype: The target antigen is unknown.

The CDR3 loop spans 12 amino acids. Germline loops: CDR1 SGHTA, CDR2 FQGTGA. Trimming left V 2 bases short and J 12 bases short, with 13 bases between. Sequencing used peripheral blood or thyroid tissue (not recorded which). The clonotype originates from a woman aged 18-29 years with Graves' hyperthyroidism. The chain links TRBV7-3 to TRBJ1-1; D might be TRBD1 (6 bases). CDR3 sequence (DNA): TGTGCCAGCAGCTTAGGGGGCCTCATATCTTTCTTT. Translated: CASSLGGLISFF.